The rows below give T cell receptor beta chains drawn from one sample of a study of T-cell memory formation after mild COVID-19. TCRdb fed the 5' RACE reads into MiXCR, producing one record per CDR3 protein. The sample lists more than 250,000 distinct CDR3 sequences; 15% to 20% were seen once. Sequencing used PBMCs or a T cell subset sorted from them (not recorded which). The receptors come from a man aged 18 to 30 who had mild COVID-19 (a few samples of this study predate the infection). Cell type and time point are not known. Both conserved end residues are part of each CDR3. D genes are given only for firm matches. Only part of the rows carry a size: once, few, many, or a class if the clone is expanded.

j_gene | abundance | v_gene | d_gene | CDR3aa | CDR3nt
TRBJ2-3 | - | TRBV29-1 | TRBD2 | CSVVELAATDTQYF | TGCAGCGTAGTGGAACTAGCGGCCACAGATACGCAGTATTTT
TRBJ2-5 | few | TRBV20-1 | - | CSARGGAETQYF | TGCAGTGCTAGAGGGGGCGCCGAGACCCAGTACTTC
TRBJ2-7 | few | TRBV18 | - | CASRPAVQGYSYEQYF | TGTGCCAGCCGACCGGCGGTACAGGGCTACTCCTACGAGCAGTACTTC
TRBJ2-7 | few | TRBV5-1 | TRBD1 | CASLPGTGRHEQYF | TGCGCCAGCCTCCCAGGGACAGGGAGGCACGAGCAGTACTTC
TRBJ1-1 | few | TRBV5-1 | - | CASKDSENTEAFF | TGCGCCAGCAAGGACAGCGAGAACACTGAAGCTTTCTTT
TRBJ2-2 | - | TRBV5-1 | - | CASSLPGMNTGELFF | TGCGCCAGCAGCTTGCCAGGAATGAACACCGGGGAGCTGTTTTTT
TRBJ1-1 | - | TRBV18 | - | CASSPDRKAFF | TGTGCCAGCTCACCGGACAGAAAAGCTTTCTTT
TRBJ1-4 | few | TRBV7-6 | - | CAARGGASEKLFF | TGTGCGGCCCGTGGGGGGGCAAGTGAAAAACTGTTTTTT
TRBJ2-5 | few | TRBV20-1 | - | CSAPGPVEETQYF | TGCAGTGCCCCCGGGCCTGTGGAAGAGACCCAGTACTTC
TRBJ2-3 | - | TRBV5-4 | TRBD2 | CASSFKRGGTDTQYF | TGTGCCAGCAGCTTTAAGCGGGGGGGCACAGATACGCAGTATTTT
TRBJ1-2 | - | TRBV5-1 | TRBD1 | CASSLGRGHRGYTF | TGCGCCAGCAGCTTGGGCAGGGGGCATCGAGGCTACACCTTC
TRBJ1-2 | few | TRBV5-1 | - | CASSRGGDGYTF | TGCGCCAGCAGTCGGGGAGGGGATGGCTACACCTTC
TRBJ2-4 | many | TRBV5-1 | - | CASSLAGGKNIQYF | TGCGCCAGCAGCTTGGCTGGAGGGAAGAACATTCAGTACTTC
TRBJ2-5 | many | TRBV28 | TRBD1 | CASSVSGQVIYF | TGTGCCAGCAGTGTCTCTGGACAGGTCATTTACTTC
TRBJ2-5 | many | TRBV11-2 | TRBD2 | CASSLPSGPQETQYF | TGTGCCAGCAGTCTTCCTAGCGGGCCACAAGAGACCCAGTACTTC
TRBJ2-1 | few | TRBV7-9 | - | CASSFRGAQNNEQFF | TGTGCCAGCAGCTTCAGGGGGGCCCAAAACAATGAGCAGTTCTTC
TRBJ1-1 | - | TRBV7-3 | TRBD1 | CASSSRQGSIAFF | TGTGCCAGCAGCTCTAGACAGGGGAGTATCGCTTTCTTT
TRBJ2-5 | - | TRBV7-9 | - | CASSFTRQETQYF | TGTGCCAGCAGCTTTACTCGCCAAGAGACCCAGTACTTC
TRBJ2-3 | - | TRBV2 | - | CASSEALATDTQYF | TGTGCCAGCAGTGAAGCTCTAGCCACAGATACGCAGTATTTT
TRBJ2-3 | few | TRBV4-3 | TRBD1 | CASSQDRGQGVDTQYF | TGCGCCAGCAGCCAAGATCGAGGACAGGGGGTAGATACGCAGTATTTT
TRBJ2-2 | many | TRBV2 | TRBD1 | CASSRQGPGELFF | TGTGCCAGCAGCAGACAGGGTCCCGGGGAGCTGTTTTTT
TRBJ1-5 | - | TRBV6-1 | - | CASSEALPGETIGNQPQHF | TGTGCCAGCAGTGAAGCGCTACCTGGGGAAACGATAGGCAATCAGCCCCAGCATTTT
TRBJ2-3 | - | TRBV15 | - | CATSRDRARDTDTQYF | TGTGCCACCAGCAGAGACAGGGCGCGGGACACAGATACGCAGTATTTT
TRBJ2-3 | many | TRBV7-6 | - | CASSLAQDPVGTQYF | TGTGCCAGCAGCTTAGCGCAGGATCCGGTGGGTACGCAGTATTTT
TRBJ1-6 | once | TRBV7-3 | - | CASSSAADSPLHF | TGTGCCAGCAGCTCAGCAGCTGATTCACCCCTCCACTTT
TRBJ2-7 | few | TRBV12-3/TRBV12-4 | TRBD2 | CASRRGRVDEQYF | TGTGCCAGCAGACGAGGGAGGGTGGACGAGCAGTACTTC
TRBJ1-4 | few | TRBV7-8 | - | CASGRHGERGEKLFF | TGTGCCAGCGGGAGACACGGGGAGCGGGGTGAAAAACTGTTTTTT
TRBJ2-5 | - | TRBV20-1 | - | CSALMGLLQETQYF | TGCAGTGCTCTGATGGGACTTTTACAAGAGACCCAGTACTTC
TRBJ1-1 | few | TRBV20-1 | TRBD1 | CSAPTVGQGHTEAFF | TGCAGTGCTCCAACCGTCGGACAGGGTCACACTGAAGCTTTCTTT
TRBJ1-2 | few | TRBV10-3 | - | CAISESGKGNYGYTF | TGTGCCATCAGTGAGTCTGGGAAAGGGAACTATGGCTACACCTTC
TRBJ2-3 | many | TRBV7-3 | TRBD2 | CASSPRGGSNTDTQYF | TGTGCCAGCAGCCCCCGGGGGGGCTCCAACACAGATACGCAGTATTTT
TRBJ1-2 | - | TRBV25-1 | - | CASSEYNPGFGGYTF | TGTGCCAGCAGTGAATATAACCCAGGGTTCGGCGGCTACACCTTC
TRBJ1-2 | - | TRBV7-2 | - | CASSLGLSREHYGYTF | TGTGCCAGCAGCTTAGGGTTGTCCAGGGAGCACTATGGCTACACCTTC
TRBJ2-6 | many | TRBV7-2 | - | CASSFFGANVLTF | TGTGCCAGCAGCTTTTTCGGGGCCAACGTCCTGACTTTC
TRBJ1-2 | few | TRBV4-3 | - | CASSQDGNLRNYGYTF | TGCGCCAGCAGCCAAGATGGTAATCTGAGGAACTATGGCTACACCTTC
TRBJ1-2 | few | TRBV5-1 | - | CASSPLLGGGYTF | TGCGCCAGCAGCCCCCTGCTTGGCGGTGGCTACACCTTC
TRBJ2-4 | - | TRBV5-1 | TRBD1 | CASSHGTGDLAKNIQYF | TGCGCCAGCAGTCATGGGACAGGGGACTTAGCCAAAAACATTCAGTACTTC
TRBJ2-7 | few | TRBV11-2 | - | CASAPRGSSYEQYF | TGTGCCAGCGCACCCCGGGGGAGCTCCTACGAGCAGTACTTC
TRBJ1-2 | - | TRBV20-1 | - | CSAIKEPYGYTF | TGCAGTGCGATCAAGGAGCCTTATGGCTACACCTTC
TRBJ2-6 | few | TRBV4-1 | - | CASSQERGGPSGANVLTF | TGCGCCAGCAGCCAAGAGAGGGGGGGGCCCTCTGGGGCCAACGTCCTGACTTTC